The clone carrying this T cell receptor beta chain has only a few counts. Its antigen is undetermined. Trimming took 9 bases from V and 8 from J, leaving 13 bases between them. There are 11 residues in the CDR3. Produced via immunoSEQ multiplex PCR; TCRdb's table is partial and in-frame only. The sample lists about 1.1 million clones, approximately 77% seen once, with about 0.89% in the top ten. This record belongs to a study of shared clonotypes between healthy human individuals. General study findings and limits: Some clonotypes were shared by all four sorted-subset donors, while others were not shared. The non-shared ones had lower generation probabilities than the shared ones. Of the naive CD4 clonotypes, around 5.2% were shared across a handful of donors. Represented genetic and exposure-history diversity was restricted by having few donors.

The source of this sequence is a man younger than 30 in good health. Some clones in this sample may be carry-over from other donors' samples. Sequenced sample: memory CD4+ T cells from PBMCs. Sample subset: CD45RA-negative fraction. The chain joins TRBV23-1 to TRBJ1-1; D uncertain. TRBV23-1 counts as an open reading frame of uncertain function. The CDR3 sequence: CARYTPTEAFF. The CDR3 bases are TGCGCCAGGTACACACCGACGGAAGCTTTCTTT.